This TCR beta chain derives from a study of CD8 T cells in ankylosing spondylitis. Broader study findings: It appeared that ankylosing spondylitis blood was characterized by a TCR beta motif of several highly homologous variants. Existing reports had already noted some motif variants in reactive arthritis synovial fluid and blood.

The CDR3 consists of 15 residues. The germline gives CDR1 DFQATT, CDR2 SNEGSKA (reference sequence). V gave up 6 bases and J gave up 3 bases, with 18 bases separating them. As to this clonotype: Its antigen is still unknown.

TCRdb redid the calling of the 5' RACE reads with MiXCR, one entry per CDR3 protein. Of over 700,000 distinct CDR3 sequences in the sample, roughly 19% were seen once. The receptor was derived from a male donor with ankylosing spondylitis. Material: blood, either unsorted or a sorted T cell fraction (not recorded which). The gene calls are TRBV20-1 and TRBJ2-1, with D maybe TRBD1 (7 bases). The CDR3 loop reads CSAPGGQGGYNEQFF. The CDR3 nucleotides are TGCAGTGCCCCCGGAGGGCAGGGGGGCTACAATGAGCAGTTCTTC.